Included here is one TCR beta chain sequence, with context. This clonotype was seen a handful of times. It has no known antigen specificity. There are no base qualities to consult, and no much larger clone falls within one base. To demonstrate the VDJtools post-analysis software, the study profiled TCR beta repertoires from the peripheral blood of about a dozen young patients with multiple sclerosis. The patients with multiple sclerosis were children and adolescents between about 6 and 16 years of age. Library construction relied on PCR. TCRdb shows the sequencer as Illumina HiSeq 2500. To reduce PCR and sequencing biases, unique molecular identifiers were incorporated into the TCR beta cDNA libraries. Roughly 0.5 million cDNA molecules were obtained per 1 to 10 million input T cells, so each molecule approximated one T cell. The patient libraries were prepared and sequenced using the same protocol as the earlier healthy control dataset. Within a given batch, samples were prepared together, multiplexed and sequenced on the same HiSeq lane. Processing in the source paper ran as follows. MIGEC handled the raw barcoded reads, throwing out single-read molecular identifier groups before consensus assembly and CDR3 extraction. VDJtools was used for post-analysis of the clonotype tables, with diversity normalized by down-sampling every dataset to the smallest sample size. In repertoire overlap clustering, CDR3 amino acid sequences, but not nucleotide sequences, were matched to correct batch-related cross-sample contamination. TCRdb trimmed the raw reads at Q25, called clones with MiXCR and kept productive beta chains. Every CDR3 protein is listed once, alongside the most common genes and DNA of its rows. For this entry, the V and J calls and clone size follow TCRdb and not the study's own pipeline. The sample records around 710,000 distinct CDR3 sequences, 40% to 55% of which are singletons. Just under 5% of the sample goes to the ten largest clones.

The sample originates from a study of post-analysis software for immune sequencing data (dated by TCRdb to the mid-2010s). For context, the study as a whole: Disease courses on record covered relapsing-remitting, secondary progressive and progressive-relapsing multiple sclerosis, though some patients had no subtype annotation. A subset of samples was prepared in parallel using single-end sample barcoding, then pooled and co-amplified after Illumina adapter ligation. The patient repertoires were compared against approximately ten previously published healthy control repertoires obtained from donors aged roughly 6 to 28 years. What the authors observed across the whole study: Compared with controls, multiple sclerosis patients had significantly lower normalized Chao1 diversity, a finding suggesting substantial peripheral T-cell clonal expansion. When samples were clustered directly using the F measure, samples prepared in the same batch co-clustered strongly, which prompted a batch-effect correction. The multiple sclerosis patient group was slightly younger than the control group. Significantly higher frequencies in patients than in controls were found for roughly 5 TRBV segments, including TRBV5-6, TRBV5-1 and TRBV20-1.

The CDR3 runs 14 amino acids, cysteine and phenylalanine included. The DNA shown is the 42-base CDR3, in frame from base 1. CDR1 and CDR2, looked up from the germline V gene, are MNHNS and SASEGT. Ends trimmed: V by 2 bases, J by 1 base; bases unmatched to a gene: 1. The sample consisted of blood. The source is a girl between 5 and 17 years old with multiple sclerosis. The rearrangement joined TRBV6-1 to TRBJ2-7, with 8 bases aligning to TRBD1. In nucleotides, the sequence is TGTGCCAGCAGTGAACAGGGGGCGTCCTACGAGCAGTACTTC. It translates to CASSEQGASYEQYF.